Presented here are 12 T cell receptor beta chains from one specimen sequenced in a study of T cells in Graves' hyperthyroidism and ophthalmopathy. Amplification of TCR beta CDR3 regions was performed using RNA transcripts as template. During a first-round RT-PCR of the TCR CDR3, the HTBI primer set was used. In TCRdb, the multiplex PCR reads were re-called with MiXCR into one record per CDR3 protein. The sample lists 610,000 or so distinct CDR3 sequences, 35% to 55% seen once, with roughly 8.2% in the top ten. The specimen was peripheral blood or thyroid tissue (not recorded which). All receptors derive from a woman aged 18-29 years with Graves' hyperthyroidism.

The V gene is TRBV20-1, the J gene TRBJ2-1; D call uncertain. The CDR3 has 14 amino acids. V was pared by 6 bases and J by 6 bases, with 18 bases between. CDR1 is DFQATT and CDR2 is SNEGSKA in the germline V gene (reference sequence). The CDR3 region has the DNA TGCAGTGCACTCCACCTGAACCTAGGCAATGAGCAGTTCTTC. Encoded protein: CSALHLNLGNEQFF.

The J gene is TRBJ2-7, the V gene TRBV6-5, with TRBD1 identical over 7 bases. Trimming at V came to 0 bases and at J to 1 base, leaving 3 bases not matched to a gene. This CDR3 is 15 amino acids long. Germline V gene sequence: CDR1 MNHEY, CDR2 SVGAGI. The chain's CDR3 is CASSYSTGWSYEQYF. The CDR3 nucleotides are TGTGCCAGCAGTTACTCGACAGGGTGGTCCTACGAGCAGTACTTC.

This clonotype showed up many times. The junction shows a germline mismatch at one end, possibly a read error. J is TRBJ1-1 and V is TRBV5-1; 8 bases align to TRBD1. Germline assignment: CDR1 SGHRS and CDR2 YFSETQ. This CDR3 has 17 residues. The CDR3 reads CASSLGQVSFGNTEAFF. CDR3 DNA: TGTGCCAGCAGCTTGGGACAGGTATCATTTGGGAACACTGAAGCTTTCTTT.

The sample holds a few counts of this clonotype. The V call is TRBV30, the J call TRBJ1-3; no definite D call. CDR1 and CDR2 (germline): GTSNPN, SVGIG (reference sequence). This CDR3 is built from 15 residues. Trimming left V 2 bases short and J 0 bases short, with 11 bases between. The CDR3, as DNA: TGTGCCTGGAGTACAGAGATGAGCTCTGGAAACACCATATATTTT. The encoded protein is CAWSTEMSSGNTIYF. Supplemented by reference TRBV30 and TRBJ1-3, the full variable domain reads SQTIHQWPATLVQPVGSPLSLECTVEGTSNPNLYWYRQAAGRGLQLLFYSVGIGQISSEVPQNLSASRPQDRQFILSSKKLLLSDSGFYLCAWSTEMSSGNTIYFGEGSWLTVV.

Concerning this clonotype: An end of the junction does not agree with germline; a read error may underlie this. V is TRBV7-8 and J is TRBJ2-2; no firm D call. The CDR3 consists of 14 residues. Germline loops: CDR1 SGHVS, CDR2 FQNEAQ. The CDR3 DNA is TGCGCCAGCAGCTTAAGTAGAATCACCGGGGAGCTGTTTTTT. Its protein is CASSLSRITGELFF.

This clonotype was counted at least ten times. This rearrangement joins TRBV5-8 to TRBJ1-6, with 8 bases that match TRBD1. The CDR3 extends over 16 amino acids. J lost 7 bases, V lost 4 bases, and 10 bases had no gene match. Germline CDR1 is SGHTS and CDR2 is YDEGEE. CDR3 amino acids: CASSTSRQGWNSPLHF. CDR3 in DNA: TGTGCCAGCAGCACCAGCCGACAGGGGTGGAATTCACCCCTCCACTTT.

About this clonotype: An end of the junction differs from the germline gene, which may be a read error. V gene TRBV11-1 combines with J gene TRBJ2-4, with 9 bases matching TRBD2. CDR3 length: 16 amino acids. CDR1 and CDR2 (germline): SGHAT, FQDESV (reference sequence). The CDR3 bases are TGTGCCAGCAGCTTGGGGGCGGGACTAGCCAAAAACATTCAGTACTGG. Translated, it gives CASSLGAGLAKNIQYW.

J is TRBJ2-5 and V is TRBV11-1; the D is unclear. Germline CDR1 and CDR2: SGHAT and FQDESV (reference sequence). This CDR3 contains 15 residues. V shed 4 bases and J shed 6 bases, with 18 bases lying between them. CDR3 in DNA: TGTGCCAGCAGCTCGAGCACGGGTGTGGGGAAGACCCAGTACTTC. As protein: CASSSSTGVGKTQYF.

The V call is TRBV5-1, the J call TRBJ2-2; 11 positions match TRBD2. Germline values: CDR1 SGHRS, CDR2 YFSETQ. The CDR3 contains 17 residues. V lost 4 bases, J lost 3 bases, and 8 bases stayed unmatched. The CDR3 nucleotides are TGCGCCAGCAGCCAAACCGGGACTAGCGGTTACACCGGGGAGCTGTTTTTT. Amino acids: CASSQTGTSGYTGELFF.

In regard to this clonotype: This likely comes from a read error, as the CDR3 has no conserved phenylalanine or tryptophan at its end. This sequence joins TRBV3-1 and TRBJ1-4, with D perhaps matching TRBD1 (5 bases). Between the trimmed V and J ends, which lost 3 bases and 8 bases, there was a span of 7 bases. The CDR3 is made up of 12 amino acids. Germline V gene sequence: CDR1 LGHDT, CDR2 YNNKEL (reference sequence). CDR3 sequence (DNA): TGTGCCAGCAGCCAGGGGCGAGAAAAACTGTTTCTT. This codes for CASSQGREKLFL.

This clonotype has just a few counts. The chain is built from TRBV7-2 and TRBJ2-3, with D hard to call. CDR1 and CDR2 from the germline V gene are SGHTA and FQGNSA. Trimming took off 1 base at V and 6 bases at J, with 14 bases between the two ends. The CDR3 runs 15 residues. CDR3 sequence reads: CASSLVLGLSDTQYF. In nucleotides, the CDR3 is TGTGCCAGCAGCTTAGTACTCGGGCTAAGTGATACGCAGTATTTT.

The rearrangement joins TRBV7-2 to TRBJ2-7; 10 bases align to TRBD2. Unmatched junction bases numbered 7, after V lost 4 bases and J lost 7 bases. Germline-derived CDR1 and CDR2 are SGHTA and FQGNSA. The CDR3 runs to 14 residues. CDR3 protein: CASSWTSGYNEQYF. As DNA, the CDR3 is TGTGCCAGCAGCTGGACTAGCGGCTACAATGAGCAGTACTTC.